The 3 T cell receptor beta chains listed next were all sequenced from one sample in a study of CD8 T cells in Susac syndrome. A quantity of about 0.45 to 1 ug RNA underwent reverse transcription using random hexamers. TCRdb analysed the immunoSEQ multiplex PCR reads with MiXCR anew, one entry per CDR3 protein. The sample holds tens of thousands of distinct CDR3 sequences, over 90% seen once. Sequenced input: CD8+ T cells from PBMCs. The origin of the receptors is a human donor with Susac syndrome.

V and J are TRBV11-1 and TRBJ2-5; D ambiguous. The CDR3 has 13 amino acids. CDR1 is SGHAT and CDR2 is FQDESV in the germline V gene (reference sequence). Trimming removed 5 bases from V and 4 bases from J, with 11 bases in between. The DNA for the CDR3 is TGTGCCAGCAGCGCAAAAGCCTTAGAGACCCAGTACTTC. The encoded protein is CASSAKALETQYF. The full variable domain, rest sourced from reference TRBV11-1 and TRBJ2-5, is EAEVAQSPRYKITEKSQAVAFWCDPISGHATLYWYRQILGQGPELLVQFQDESVVDDSQLPKDRFSAERLKGVDSTLKIQPAELGDSAMYLCASSAKALETQYFGPGTRLLVL.

J is TRBJ2-7 and V is TRBV29-1; possible D gene TRBD2, 6 bases. V was shortened by 4 bases and J by 2 bases, with 9 bases between the two germline ends. This CDR3 comprises 12 residues. Germline assignment: CDR1 SQVTM and CDR2 ANQGSEA. The CDR3 sequence: CSVGGETYEQYF. CDR3 coding DNA: TGCAGCGTTGGGGGGGAAACCTACGAGCAGTACTTC.

V usage is TRBV21-1 and J usage is TRBJ2-7. TRBV21-1 is tagged as a pseudogene. The CDR3 is 14 amino acids. Here the CDR3 reads CASSKVDRRYEQYF. CDR3 bases: TGTGCCAGCAGCAAAGTGGACCGACGGTACGAGCAGTACTTC.